The rows below give T cell receptor beta chains drawn from one sample of a study of T cell repertoires in cytomegalovirus infection. A single record per CDR3 protein comes from TCRdb applying MiXCR to the reads. The profile covers fewer than 200,000 distinct CDR3 sequences, with approximately 20% appearing a single time and less than 3% taken by the ten largest. The sample consisted of PBMCs. These receptors were collected from a human donor in good health (CMV status not recorded). Some clones in this sample may be carry-over from other donors' samples. Both conserved end residues are part of each CDR3. D genes are given only for firm matches. For some rows the clone size is stated as once, few or many, or as a class when expanded; others skip it.

V	J	D	size	CDR3	DNA
TRBV27	TRBJ1-5	TRBD1	few	CASRTGGSGGPQHF	TGTGCCAGCAGGACAGGGGGCAGTGGGGGGCCCCAGCATTTT
TRBV19	TRBJ2-2	NA	many	CASSRTTTNTGELFF	TGTGCCAGTAGTCGGACCACCACCAACACCGGGGAGCTGTTTTTT
TRBV6-6	TRBJ1-1	NA	NA	CARTTAGLGLAFF	TGTGCCAGGACCACGGCAGGATTGGGTCTGGCTTTCTTT
TRBV27	TRBJ1-2	NA	NA	CASSLKGFIGYTF	TGTGCCAGCAGTTTGAAAGGGTTTATCGGCTACACCTTC
TRBV4-2	TRBJ2-3	NA	few	CASSRQNGAGDTQYF	TGTGCCAGCAGCCGGCAAAATGGGGCGGGGGATACGCAGTATTTT
TRBV11-2	TRBJ2-7	TRBD2	NA	CASSLAGTSGLYF	TGTGCCAGCAGCTTAGCGGGGACTAGCGGACTCTACTTC
TRBV7-2	TRBJ1-1	NA	many	CASSFSVRSTEAFF	TGTGCCAGCAGCTTTAGTGTCCGTTCCACTGAAGCTTTCTTT
TRBV2	TRBJ1-5	TRBD1	few	CASRGQANSNQPQHF	TGTGCCAGCAGAGGACAGGCTAATAGCAATCAGCCCCAGCATTTT
TRBV28	TRBJ1-5	NA	few	CASIRSRPRGQPQHF	TGTGCCAGCATCCGATCCCGGCCCCGCGGACAGCCCCAGCATTTT
TRBV7-9	TRBJ2-5	NA	few	CASSTATSSQETQYF	TGTGCCAGCAGCACAGCGACTAGTTCCCAAGAGACCCAGTACTTC
TRBV7-4	TRBJ2-1	NA	NA	CASSLGRTEYNEQFF	TGTGCCAGCAGCTTAGGCCGGACAGAGTACAATGAGCAGTTCTTC
TRBV10-2	TRBJ2-7	NA	NA	CASSEVQGSNHEQYF	TGCGCCAGCAGTGAGGTTCAGGGGTCGAACCACGAGCAGTACTTC
TRBV5-1	TRBJ2-1	NA	few	CASGISSFYNEQFF	TGCGCCAGCGGAATTAGCTCCTTCTACAATGAGCAGTTCTTC
TRBV5-6	TRBJ2-5	TRBD1	NA	CASSYPGQQETQYF	TGTGCCAGCAGCTACCCGGGACAGCAAGAGACCCAGTACTTC
TRBV4-3	TRBJ2-3	NA	NA	CASSPGRGDTDTQYF	TGCGCCAGCAGCCCAGGAAGGGGAGACACAGATACGCAGTATTTT
TRBV6-1	TRBJ1-3	NA	NA	CASSEAGGRNTIYF	TGTGCCAGCAGTGAAGCCGGGGGCAGAAACACCATATATTTT
TRBV2	TRBJ2-5	NA	NA	CASIHDGAGTQYF	TGTGCCAGCATCCACGACGGAGCGGGGACCCAGTACTTC
TRBV19	TRBJ2-5	NA	NA	CASSVTGALETQYF	TGTGCCAGTAGCGTAACTGGGGCCCTAGAGACCCAGTACTTC
TRBV7-9	TRBJ1-1	NA	many	CASSLGPPGETEAFF	TGTGCCAGCAGCTTAGGACCACCGGGGGAAACTGAAGCTTTCTTT
TRBV19	TRBJ2-5	NA	NA	CASSIGDRIRAETQYF	TGTGCCAGTAGTATAGGAGACCGGATCAGGGCGGAGACCCAGTACTTC
TRBV2	TRBJ2-2	TRBD1	few	CASDRDRGRGELFF	TGTGCCTCAGACCGGGACAGGGGGCGCGGGGAGCTGTTTTTT
TRBV7-9	TRBJ1-4	NA	NA	CASRRSNEKLFF	TGTGCCAGCAGACGAAGTAATGAAAAACTGTTTTTT
TRBV6-5	TRBJ2-1	TRBD2	few	CASSDLLAGNNEQFF	TGTGCCAGCAGTGACCTACTAGCGGGGAACAATGAGCAGTTCTTC
TRBV7-2	TRBJ1-1	TRBD1	many	CASSPRTGFTEAFF	TGTGCCAGCAGCCCCAGGACAGGGTTCACTGAAGCTTTCTTT